Presented here are 25 T cell receptor beta chains from one specimen sequenced in a study of T-cell memory formation after mild COVID-19. MiXCR was run by TCRdb on the 5' RACE reads, yielding one entry per CDR3 protein. The table has around 400,000 distinct CDR3 sequences, approximately 24% seen once. The sequenced sample consisted of PBMCs or a T cell subset sorted from them (not recorded which). These TCRs come from an adult woman who had mild COVID-19 (a few samples of this study predate the infection). Cell type and time point are not known.

This chain connects TRBV20-1 to TRBJ1-4, with D perhaps TRBD1 (5 bases). The V end lost 5 bases, the J end lost 7 bases, and 17 bases lay between the germline ends. The germline gives CDR1 DFQATT, CDR2 SNEGSKA (reference sequence). The CDR3 extends over 14 amino acids. The CDR3 DNA reads TGCAGTGCTTCCAGGGTCACGGGGACTGAAAAACTGTTTTTT. As protein: CSASRVTGTEKLFF.

This chain connects TRBV5-6 to TRBJ2-3; 15 nucleotides align to TRBD2. This CDR3 has 16 residues. Germline V gives CDR1 SGHDT, CDR2 YYEEEE. V shed 4 bases and J 5 bases; nucleotides not matched to a gene: 5. CDR3 DNA sequence: TGTGCCAGCAGCCGAGGACTAGCGGGGGGGCAAGATACGCAGTATTTT. Translation: CASSRGLAGGQDTQYF.

The J gene is TRBJ1-1, the V gene TRBV6-5; 10 nucleotides align to TRBD1. This CDR3 contains 16 residues. The V gene end was trimmed by 6 bases and the J gene end by 4 bases; junction bases not matched to a gene: 11. CDR1 is MNHEY, CDR2 SVGAGI, per germline. For the CDR3, the DNA is TGTGCCAGCAGGAACACCGGGACAGGGGCAACCACTGAAGCTTTCTTT. It is translated as CASRNTGTGATTEAFF.

This clonotype has a handful of counts. This rearrangement joins TRBV7-2 to TRBJ1-2; unclear D gene. Germline V gene data show CDR1 as SGHTA and CDR2 as FQGNSA. The V end was cut by 7 bases, the J end by 0 bases, with 15 bases between. This CDR3 has 15 amino acids. The DNA for the CDR3 is TGTGCCAGCATCCCCGCCAACCGCGCTAACTATGGCTACACCTTC. Translating gives CASIPANRANYGYTF.

The chain joins TRBV4-1 to TRBJ2-3, with 8 bases matching TRBD1. The germline V gene has CDR1 MGHRA and CDR2 YSYEKL. The CDR3 extends over 17 amino acids. The V gene end was trimmed by 1 base and the J gene end by 1 base; junction bases not matched to a gene: 7. In DNA form, the CDR3 reads TGCGCCAGCAGCCAAGTCCCCCAGGGGGCTGGCACAGATACGCAGTATTTT. This encodes CASSQVPQGAGTDTQYF.

The chain carries TRBV27 and TRBJ2-2; D possibly matches TRBD1 or TRBD2 (7 bases each). The CDR3 totals 15 residues. In germline, CDR1 is MNHEY, CDR2 SMNVEV (reference sequence). The V and J ends lost 5 bases and 4 bases respectively, with 14 bases between them. The CDR3 sequence is CASSLSGGGTGELFF. CDR3 sequence (DNA): TGTGCCAGCAGTCTCTCAGGGGGGGGCACCGGGGAGCTGTTTTTT.

A few counts support this clonotype. The V call is TRBV11-3, the J call TRBJ2-1, with D hard to call. Trimming cost V 5 bases and J 9 bases, with 17 bases left between them. The length of the CDR3 is 14 residues. Germline CDR1 is SGHNT and CDR2 is YENEEA. CDR3 sequence (DNA): TGTGCCAGCAGCCCAAGTTGGTCCGACGGTGAGCAGTTCTTC. This sequence encodes CASSPSWSDGEQFF. Looking up the rest from reference TRBV11-3 and TRBJ2-1 gives the full variable domain: EAGVVQSPRYKIIEKKQPVAFWCNPISGHNTLYWYLQNLGQGPELLIRYENEEAVDDSQLPKDRFSAERLKGVDSTLKIQPAELGDSAVYLCASSPSWSDGEQFFGPGTRLTVL.

This clonotype occurred many times. The chain recombines TRBV7-2 with TRBJ1-4; D possibly corresponds to TRBD1 (6 bases). The V and J ends lost 5 bases and 7 bases respectively, with 11 bases between them. Germline V lookup: CDR1 SGHTA, CDR2 FQGNSA. The CDR3 runs to 13 residues. The CDR3 sequence is CASSLGGREKLFF. DNA for the CDR3: TGTGCCAGCAGCCTAGGGGGGCGTGAAAAACTGTTTTTT.

This chain joins TRBV7-9 and TRBJ2-3, with D perhaps TRBD1 (6 bases). Trimming pared 7 bases from V and 4 bases from J, leaving 21 bases between. From germline, CDR1 is SEHNR and CDR2 FQNEAQ (reference sequence). This CDR3 spans 16 amino acids. CDR3 DNA: TGTGCCAGCATACACCCTCGAACAGGGAGTTCAGATACGCAGTATTTT. It translates to CASIHPRTGSSDTQYF. Complete variable domain (other parts from reference TRBV7-9 and TRBJ2-3): DTGVSQNPRHKITKRGQNVTFRCDPISEHNRLYWYRQTLGQGPEFLTYFQNEAQLEKSRLLSDRFSAERPKGSFSTLEIQRTEQGDSAMYLCASIHPRTGSSDTQYFGPGTRLTVL.

This clonotype was observed a few times. This chain links TRBV24-1 with TRBJ1-1; D is unresolved. The length of the CDR3 is 15 residues. The V gene's germline CDR1 is KGHDR and CDR2 SFDVKD. The V end lost 2 bases, the J end lost 3 bases, and 12 bases lay between the germline ends. Here the CDR3 DNA reads TGTGCCACCAGTGATTCCCACGGGGTTGACACTGAAGCTTTCTTT. This encodes CATSDSHGVDTEAFF.

The chain is built from TRBV7-8 and TRBJ2-7; D may be TRBD1 (6 bases). With 5 bases removed from V and 2 bases from J, the gap between germline ends came to 19 bases. The CDR3 contains 16 residues. CDR1 SGHVS and CDR2 FQNEAQ come from the germline V gene. CDR3 nucleotide sequence: TGTGCCAGCAGCAGAACCACAGGGTCTGTACCCTACGAGCAGTACTTC. Protein: CASSRTTGSVPYEQYF.

This clonotype has more than one count but fewer than ten. The genes are TRBV5-1 and TRBJ2-2; the D gene is possibly TRBD1 (6 bases). The CDR3 sequence is 16 residues long. The germline V and J ends were trimmed by 0 bases and 0 bases, with 9 bases remaining between them. Per the germline V gene, CDR1 is SGHRS and CDR2 is YFSETQ. The CDR3 spells CASSLVGTTNTGELFF. As DNA, the CDR3 is TGCGCCAGCAGCTTGGTGGGGACAACGAACACCGGGGAGCTGTTTTTT.

In its sample, this clonotype was seen a few times. The gene calls are TRBV7-8 and TRBJ2-1; 11 positions agree with TRBD1. CDR1 is SGHVS and CDR2 is FQNEAQ in the germline V gene. V dropped 1 base and J dropped 12; count of bases not matched to a gene: 8. CDR3 length equals 15 residues. CDR3 protein: CASSLGGTGGHPQFF. CDR3 in DNA: TGTGCCAGCAGCTTAGGAGGGACAGGGGGTCACCCGCAGTTCTTC.

The chain employs TRBV29-1 and TRBJ2-7, with a tentative D call TRBD1 (6 bases). V was pared by 4 bases and J by 3 bases, with 13 bases between. CDR3 size: 13 residues. Germline V CDR1 and CDR2: SQVTM, ANQGSEA. CDR3 sequence: CSVGHRAHYEQYF. CDR3 coding DNA: TGCAGCGTTGGCCACAGGGCGCACTACGAGCAGTACTTC.

As regards this clonotype: Germline is not matched at one junction end, which may reflect a read error. This chain links TRBV7-9 with TRBJ1-4; 7 nucleotides match TRBD1. The CDR3 covers 14 residues. The germline V gene has CDR1 SEHNR and CDR2 FQNEAQ (reference sequence). The CDR3 spells CASSEQGRREKLYF. The CDR3 coding sequence is TGTGCCAGCAGCGAACAGGGGAGACGTGAAAAACTGTATTTT.

The rearrangement links TRBV20-1 to TRBJ1-5, with D hard to call. Trimming cost V 0 bases and J 6 bases, with 15 bases left between them. CDR3 length: 15 residues. Germline V CDR1 and CDR2: DFQATT, SNEGSKA (reference sequence). For the CDR3, the DNA is TGCAGTGCTAGAGATCCGGGTCCCGTGGGTCAGCCCCAGCATTTT. This encodes CSARDPGPVGQPQHF.

This chain uses TRBV15 with TRBJ2-3; D unclear. CDR1 is LNHNV and CDR2 is YYDKDF in the germline V gene (reference sequence). The CDR3 is 14 amino acids. V dropped 0 bases and J dropped 5 bases, with 9 bases sitting between them. CDR3 loop: CATSRDRIVDTQYF. The CDR3, as DNA: TGTGCCACCAGCAGAGATAGGATAGTAGATACGCAGTATTTT.

This chain connects TRBV6-2 or TRBV6-3 to TRBJ1-5; D ambiguous. Per the germline V gene, CDR1 is MNHEY and CDR2 is SVGEGT. The CDR3 is 13 amino acids. Trimming took off 2 bases at V and 9 bases at J, with 11 bases between the two ends. The CDR3 protein is CASSYAGRGPQHF. Here the CDR3 DNA reads TGTGCCAGCAGTTACGCCGGCCGGGGGCCCCAGCATTTT.

V and J are TRBV4-1 and TRBJ1-1; no clear D. V lost 1 base to trimming and J lost 3 bases, with 12 bases between them. In germline, CDR1 is MGHRA, CDR2 YSYEKL. CDR3 length equals 15 residues. The DNA of the CDR3 is TGCGCCAGCAGCCAAGCCGTCCAGGAGGACACTGAAGCTTTCTTT. This gives the protein CASSQAVQEDTEAFF.

This chain joins TRBV27 and TRBJ2-7; 7 nucleotides match TRBD1. With V trimmed by 6 bases and J by 0 bases, 5 bases remained unmatched. This CDR3 comprises 14 residues. The V gene's germline CDR1 is MNHEY and CDR2 SMNVEV (reference sequence). This chain's CDR3 is CASSKQGYSYEQYF. CDR3 nucleotide sequence: TGTGCCAGCAGCAAACAGGGGTACTCCTACGAGCAGTACTTC.

This clonotype has just a few counts. The chain joins TRBV7-8 to TRBJ1-2; 10 bases match TRBD1. CDR3 size: 18 residues. V trimming: 1 base; J trimming: 2 bases; junction bases outside the gene matches: 10. CDR1 and CDR2 from the germline V gene are SGHVS and FQNEAQ. The CDR3 sequence: CASSLGRDRGSVNYGYTF. The CDR3 DNA sequence: TGTGCCAGCAGCTTAGGCCGGGACAGGGGTAGCGTAAACTATGGCTACACCTTC.

This clonotype was counted only a few times. This chain links TRBV6-5 with TRBJ1-2; 8 nucleotides align to TRBD1. The CDR3 is 15 residues long. The germline V gene encodes CDR1 MNHEY and CDR2 SVGAGI. The junction had 10 bases not matched to a gene; V was cut back by 6 bases and J by 4 bases. CDR3 protein: CASRSLVQGGYGYTF. As DNA, the CDR3 is TGTGCCAGCAGATCACTAGTACAGGGGGGCTATGGCTACACCTTC.

This clonotype was picked up a small number of times. This sequence joins TRBV4-1 and TRBJ1-2; D gene unclear. With 0 bases removed from V and 10 bases from J, the gap between germline ends came to 15 bases. CDR1 and CDR2 (germline): MGHRA, YSYEKL. CDR3 length: 14 residues. The CDR3 nucleotides are TGCGCCAGCAGCCAAGAAGCGCTTGAGACTATCTACACCTTC. Its translation: CASSQEALETIYTF.

This clonotype came up a few times. The gene calls are TRBV15 and TRBJ2-3, with TRBD2 as a possible D gene (7 bases). Between the trimmed V and J ends, which lost 3 bases and 4 bases, there was a span of 14 bases. The V gene's germline CDR1 is LNHNV and CDR2 YYDKDF (reference sequence). The CDR3 totals 15 residues. Here the CDR3 DNA reads TGTGCCACCAGCAGGCGGGGGCAGAAGGCAGATACGCAGTATTTT. This translates into CATSRRGQKADTQYF. Together with reference TRBV15 and TRBJ2-3, the CDR3 gives the full variable domain: DAMVIQNPRYQVTQFGKPVTLSCSQTLNHNVMYWYQQKSSQAPKLLFHYYDKDFNNEADTPDNFQSRRPNTSFCFLDIRSPGLGDTAMYLCATSRRGQKADTQYFGPGTRLTVL.

The rearrangement uses TRBV7-2 and TRBJ1-5; 12 nucleotides agree with TRBD1. The CDR3 contains 15 residues. V was clipped by 5 bases and J by 6 bases; unmatched bases: 5. The germline gives CDR1 SGHTA, CDR2 FQGNSA. In DNA form, the CDR3 reads TGTGCCAGCAGCGCCGGGACAGGGGGCGTTCAGCCCCAGCATTTT. Its protein product is CASSAGTGGVQPQHF.